The rows below give T cell receptor beta chains drawn from one sample of a study of T cell responses to AZD1222 COVID-19 vaccine. The protocol was immunoSEQ multiplex PCR, while the TCRdb copy is restricted to in-frame clones and leaves out a portion. The profile shows fewer than 200,000 clones, about 92% of them singletons. Sequencing used peripheral blood, obtained on day 0 of AZD1222 vaccination. Receptors were obtained from an adult in good health. Each CDR3 is given with its conserved first and last residue. Fields, in order: clone size, V gene, J gene, D gene, CDR3 protein, CDR3 DNA. A D gene is named only where the DNA matches it firmly. Expanded clones get a size class; other rows say once, few or many, or leave the size out.

NA	TRBV24-1	TRBJ2-1	NA	CATSDPGPMGDEQFF	TGTGCCACCAGTGACCCGGGCCCTATGGGGGATGAGCAGTTCTTC
NA	TRBV7-6	TRBJ2-2	NA	CASSQYRLGDLNTGELFF	TGTGCCAGCAGCCAATATCGCCTGGGGGACCTGAACACCGGGGAGCTGTTTTTT
NA	TRBV2	TRBJ2-1	TRBD2	CASSRLARREYNEQFF	TGTGCCAGCAGTAGACTAGCCCGCCGGGAGTACAATGAGCAGTTCTTC
NA	TRBV29-1	TRBJ2-1	NA	CSVVSDNEQFF	TGCAGCGTTGTTAGCGACAATGAGCAGTTCTTC
once	TRBV15	TRBJ1-2	NA	CATSRDVLRAYGYTF	TGTGCCACCAGCAGAGATGTCCTGCGGGCCTATGGCTACACCTTC
NA	TRBV3-1/TRBV3-2	TRBJ2-7	TRBD2	CASSPSTGGRSTYEQYF	TGTGCCAGCAGCCCCTCTACCGGCGGGAGGTCTACCTACGAGCAGTACTTC
NA	TRBV7-6	TRBJ2-1	TRBD2	CASSLGLAGVDEQFF	TGTGCCAGCAGCTTAGGGCTAGCGGGGGTCGATGAGCAGTTCTTC
NA	TRBV7-9	TRBJ2-7	NA	CASSSPSRPYEQYF	TGTGCCAGCAGCTCACCGTCCCGACCCTACGAGCAGTACTTC
NA	TRBV15	TRBJ1-2	NA	CATSSDRNNYGYTF	TGTGCCACCAGCAGTGACAGGAATAACTATGGCTACACCTTC
NA	TRBV7-2	TRBJ2-1	TRBD2	CASSSLAGGWYNEQFF	TGTGCCAGCAGCTCACTAGCGGGAGGATGGTACAATGAGCAGTTCTTC
NA	TRBV29-1	TRBJ2-5	NA	CSVESIRDGFQETQYF	TGCAGCGTTGAATCAATACGGGACGGATTTCAGGAGACCCAGTACTTC
NA	TRBV27	TRBJ2-2	NA	CASSSPGLGAGELFF	TGTGCCAGCAGTTCCCCCGGACTGGGCGCCGGGGAGCTGTTTTTT
NA	TRBV3-1/TRBV3-2	TRBJ1-6	TRBD1	CASSQVTGTELHF	TGTGCCAGCAGCCAAGTAACCGGGACAGAGCTCCACTTT
NA	TRBV6-1	TRBJ1-1	NA	CASSLGYTEAFF	TGTGCCAGCAGCCTAGGGTACACTGAAGCTTTCTTT
NA	TRBV5-1	TRBJ2-7	NA	CASSRRVEQYF	TGCGCCAGCAGTAGGAGGGTCGAGCAGTACTTC
NA	TRBV7-2	TRBJ1-3	NA	CASSLKGALSGNTIYF	TGTGCCAGCAGCTTAAAAGGCGCCCTCTCTGGAAACACCATATATTTT
NA	TRBV29-1	TRBJ1-1	TRBD1	CSVDGAGGKGEAFF	TGCAGCGTTGATGGTGCAGGGGGCAAGGGTGAAGCTTTCTTT
NA	TRBV5-4	TRBJ2-5	NA	CASSLPSQETQYF	TGTGCCAGCAGCCTTCCCTCCCAAGAGACCCAGTACTTC
once	TRBV5-1	TRBJ1-2	NA	CASSLDGGTYGYTF	TGCGCCAGCAGCTTGGACGGGGGCACCTATGGCTACACCTTC
NA	TRBV27	TRBJ2-7	NA	CASSLRQAIYEQYF	TGTGCCAGCAGCCTAAGACAGGCAATCTACGAGCAGTACTTC
few	TRBV2	TRBJ2-5	TRBD1	CASSRGGTGLQETQYF	TGTGCCAGCAGTCGGGGCGGGACAGGGCTGCAAGAGACCCAGTACTTC
NA	TRBV5-4	TRBJ1-1	NA	CASSLADKNTEAFF	TGTGCCAGCAGCTTGGCCGATAAGAACACTGAAGCTTTCTTT
NA	TRBV2	TRBJ1-3	TRBD1	CASRGQSGNTIYF	TGTGCCAGCAGGGGACAGTCTGGAAACACCATATATTTT
NA	TRBV2	TRBJ2-4	NA	CASSDRVAKNIQYF	TGTGCCAGCAGTGATAGGGTAGCCAAAAACATTCAGTACTTC